This TCR beta chain stems from a study of beta chain features in type 1 diabetes. This clone was detected a few times. The target antigen is unknown. Expressed TCRB transcripts were sequenced after all isolated RNA was converted to cDNA. Method: immunoSEQ multiplex PCR; TCRdb's copy keeps in-frame clones and lacks some. Seen here are more than 300,000 clones, roughly 13% observed once, and the top ten hold 0.0095% to 0.012%. The CDR3 is 13 amino acids. CDR1 is SGDLS and CDR2 is YYNGEE in the germline V gene. With V trimmed by 3 bases and J by 5 bases, 4 bases remained unmatched. Regarding the study as a whole: Moderate yet significant TCRB CDR3 shortening was seen in Type 1 diabetes patients in all four CD4+ subsets.

The clonotype comes from a woman between 18 and 29 years old with type 1 diabetes. The sample consisted of naive CD4+ T cells from blood. V and J are TRBV9 and TRBJ1-2, with 7 bases lining up with TRBD1. CDR3 in DNA: TGTGCCAGCAGCGAGGGACAGAGGTATGGCTACACCTTC. The encoded protein is CASSEGQRYGYTF.